The 8 T cell receptor beta chains reported below all come from one sample, sequenced in a study of monozygotic twins with inflammatory bowel disease. TCRdb derives one entry per CDR3 protein from the 5' RACE reads, leaving out DNA. The sample data list 350,000 to 550,000 distinct CDR3 sequences. Material for sequencing was blood. Receptors originate from a human donor with ulcerative colitis or Crohn's disease, or a healthy co-twin of an affected twin (not recorded which).

CDR3 sequence: CASSQYGRGKDEKLFF. The V call is TRBV14, the J call TRBJ1-4; TCRdb outputs TRBD1, but without DNA this stays unchecked. The CDR3 totals 16 residues. Germline-derived CDR1 and CDR2 are SGHDN and FVKESK.

The chain has TRBV19 and TRBJ1-2. The CDR3 length is 12 residues. Germline V gene sequence: CDR1 LNHDA, CDR2 SQIVND (reference sequence). CDR3 protein: CASSIESYGYTF.

The J gene is TRBJ2-1, the V gene TRBV6-6; the D call of TRBD1 rests on TCRdb alone, since no DNA is present to check it. The CDR3 loop spans 13 amino acids. Germline values: CDR1 MNHNY, CDR2 SVGAGI (reference sequence). The CDR3 spells CASSTYTGDEQFF.

The chain employs TRBV10-3 and TRBJ2-5; TCRdb calls TRBD2, which cannot be checked without DNA. This CDR3 spans 13 amino acids. Per germline, CDR1 ENHRY and CDR2 SYGVKD. CDR3 amino acids: CASRTSGEETQYF.

The V gene is TRBV5-1, the J gene TRBJ2-3; TCRdb reports TRBD2, a call that lacks DNA to check it against. The CDR3 has 15 residues. Germline V gene sequence: CDR1 SGHRS, CDR2 YFSETQ. CDR3 region: CASSPGDGPTDTQYF.

V and J are TRBV7-2 and TRBJ1-1; TCRdb lists TRBD1, though no DNA is available to test this call. Germline loops: CDR1 SGHTA, CDR2 FQGNSA. The CDR3 consists of 16 residues. CDR3 region: CASSLAVTGGRTEAFF.

The chain couples TRBV20-1 to TRBJ2-1. Germline CDR1 is DFQATT and CDR2 is SNEGSKA (reference sequence). There are 12 residues in the CDR3. The CDR3 here is CSARPYDNEQFF.

The gene calls are TRBV7-2 and TRBJ1-2; the D call from TCRdb, TRBD1, cannot be confirmed without DNA. CDR3 size: 14 residues. The germline V gene encodes CDR1 SGHTA and CDR2 FQGNSA. The CDR3 here is CASSFRTGDYGYTF.